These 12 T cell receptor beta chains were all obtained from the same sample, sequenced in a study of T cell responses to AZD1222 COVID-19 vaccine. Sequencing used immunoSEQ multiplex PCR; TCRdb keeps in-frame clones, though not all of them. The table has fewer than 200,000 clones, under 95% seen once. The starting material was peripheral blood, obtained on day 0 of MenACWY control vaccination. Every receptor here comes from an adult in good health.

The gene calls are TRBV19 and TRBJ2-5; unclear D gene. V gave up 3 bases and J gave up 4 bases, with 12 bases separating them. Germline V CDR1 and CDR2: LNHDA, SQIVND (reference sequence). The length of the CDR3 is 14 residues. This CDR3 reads CASSIGLNGETQYF. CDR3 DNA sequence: TGTGCCAGTAGTATCGGCCTCAATGGAGAGACCCAGTACTTC.

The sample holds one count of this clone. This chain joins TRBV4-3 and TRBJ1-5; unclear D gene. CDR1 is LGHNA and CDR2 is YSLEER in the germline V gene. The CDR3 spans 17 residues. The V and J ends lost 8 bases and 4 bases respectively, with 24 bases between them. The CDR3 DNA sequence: TGCGCCAGCGAGCCTTGGAGGCATAAATACCCTAATCAGCCCCAGCATTTT. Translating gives CASEPWRHKYPNQPQHF.

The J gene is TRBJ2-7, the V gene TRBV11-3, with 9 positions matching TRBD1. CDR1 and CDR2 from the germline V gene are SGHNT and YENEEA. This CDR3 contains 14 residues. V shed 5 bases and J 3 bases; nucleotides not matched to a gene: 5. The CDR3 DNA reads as TGTGCCAGCAGCCTTGGGGACAGGGACTACGAGCAGTACTTC. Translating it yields CASSLGDRDYEQYF.

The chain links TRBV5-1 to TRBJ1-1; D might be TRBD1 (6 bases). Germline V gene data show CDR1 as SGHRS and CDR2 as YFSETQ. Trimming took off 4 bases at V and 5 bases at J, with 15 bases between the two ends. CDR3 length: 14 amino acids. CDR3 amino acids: CASSHPTGGTEAFF. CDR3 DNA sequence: TGCGCCAGCAGCCATCCGACAGGAGGGACTGAAGCTTTCTTT.

The CDR3 region is CASSFGGETQYF. CDR3 nucleotide sequence: TGTGCCAGCAGCTTCGGAGGGGAGACCCAGTACTTC. The V and J genes are TRBV7-6 and TRBJ2-5, with a tentative D call TRBD2 (6 bases). The CDR3 consists of 12 residues. The V end was cut by 3 bases, the J end by 5 bases, with 7 bases between. From germline, CDR1 is SGHVS and CDR2 FNYEAQ.

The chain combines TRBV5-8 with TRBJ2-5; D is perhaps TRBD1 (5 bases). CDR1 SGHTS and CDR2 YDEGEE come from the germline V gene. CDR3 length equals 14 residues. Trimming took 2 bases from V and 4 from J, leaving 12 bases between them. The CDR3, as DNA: TGTGCCAGCAGCTTTCTGGGGCGGCGAGAGACCCAGTACTTC. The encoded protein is CASSFLGRRETQYF.

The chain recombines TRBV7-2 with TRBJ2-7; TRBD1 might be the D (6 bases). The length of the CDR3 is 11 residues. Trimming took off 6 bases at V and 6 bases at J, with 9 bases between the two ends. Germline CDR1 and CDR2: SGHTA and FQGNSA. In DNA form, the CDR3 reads TGTGCCAGCAGTACAGGGAGCGAGCAGTACTTC. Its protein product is CASSTGSEQYF.

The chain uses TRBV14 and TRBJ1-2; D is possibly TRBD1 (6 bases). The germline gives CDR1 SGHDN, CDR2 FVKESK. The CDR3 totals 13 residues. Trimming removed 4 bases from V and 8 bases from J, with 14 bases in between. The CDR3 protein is CASSPTGLPGYTF. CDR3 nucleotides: TGTGCCAGCAGCCCAACAGGGCTACCGGGCTACACCTTC.

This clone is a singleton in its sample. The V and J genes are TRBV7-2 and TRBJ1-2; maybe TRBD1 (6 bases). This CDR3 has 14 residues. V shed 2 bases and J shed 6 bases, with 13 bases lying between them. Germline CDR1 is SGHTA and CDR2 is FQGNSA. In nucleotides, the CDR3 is TGTGCCAGCAGCTTAAACAGGGATAGGAATGGCTACACCTTC. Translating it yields CASSLNRDRNGYTF.

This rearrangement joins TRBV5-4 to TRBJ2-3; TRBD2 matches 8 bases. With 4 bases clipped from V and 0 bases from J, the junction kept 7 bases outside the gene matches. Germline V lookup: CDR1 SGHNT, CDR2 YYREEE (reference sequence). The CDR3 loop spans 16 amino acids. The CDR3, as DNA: TGTGCCAGCAGCCCTGGAGCTAGCGGGAGCACAGATACGCAGTATTTT. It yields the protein CASSPGASGSTDTQYF.

CDR3 amino acids: CASSSTGGLVGYTF. The DNA of the CDR3 is TGTGCCAGCAGCTCTACAGGGGGCTTGGTTGGCTACACCTTC. The chain recombines TRBV7-3 with TRBJ1-2, with TRBD1 matching 9 bases. The CDR3 runs 14 residues. Trimming at V came to 4 bases and at J to 7 bases, leaving 7 bases not matched to a gene. Looked up from germline, CDR1 is SGHTA and CDR2 is FQGTGA.

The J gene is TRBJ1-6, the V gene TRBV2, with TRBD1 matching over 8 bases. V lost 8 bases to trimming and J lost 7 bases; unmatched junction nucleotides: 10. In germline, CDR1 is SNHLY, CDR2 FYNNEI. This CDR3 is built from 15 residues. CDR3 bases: TGTGCCAGCCGGTGGGGGACAGGACGGAATTCACCCCTCCACTTT. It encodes CASRWGTGRNSPLHF.